The 7 T cell receptor beta chains given below trace back to one sample, sequenced in a study of CDR3 diversity in severe acne. From the PCR reads, TCRdb called clonotypes with MiXCR, one entry per CDR3 protein. The sample lists approximately 80,000 distinct CDR3 sequences; under 65% were seen once. Sequenced: blood. Source of these receptors: a male donor in good health, without acne.

This clonotype was recorded a few times. The chain employs TRBV6-5 and TRBJ1-2, with D possibly matching TRBD1 (5 bases). This CDR3 is built from 13 residues. V was pared by 4 bases and J by 1 base, with 7 bases between. Germline loops: CDR1 MNHEY, CDR2 SVGAGI. In DNA form, the CDR3 reads TGTGCCAGCAGTTCACAGGATAACTATGGCTACACCTTC. Its protein is CASSSQDNYGYTF.

The J gene is TRBJ2-6, the V gene TRBV20-1; TRBD1 agrees at 7 bases. Germline V gives CDR1 DFQATT, CDR2 SNEGSKA (reference sequence). The CDR3 spans 20 residues. V lost 2 bases and J lost 0; bases outside the gene matches: 16. The DNA of the CDR3 is TGCAGTGCTAGACCAACTCCAGGGGGACAGATTGCCTCTGGGGCCAACGTCCTGACTTTC. Translated, it gives CSARPTPGGQIASGANVLTF.

This clonotype has at least ten counts. The chain joins TRBV2 to TRBJ2-7; 7 nucleotides line up with TRBD1. V lost 9 bases and J lost 3; bases outside the gene matches: 8. CDR1 is SNHLY and CDR2 is FYNNEI in the germline V gene. The CDR3 has 13 residues. CDR3 protein: CARAGTAGYEQYF. In DNA form, the CDR3 reads TGTGCCAGAGCCGGGACAGCCGGCTACGAGCAGTACTTC. Combining the CDR3 with reference TRBV2 and TRBJ2-7 gives the whole variable domain EPEVTQTPSHQVTQMGQEVILRCVPISNHLYFYWYRQILGQKVEFLVSFYNNEISEKSEIFDDQFSVERPDGSNFTLKIRSTKLEDSAMYFCARAGTAGYEQYFGPGTRLTVT.

This chain connects TRBV19 to TRBJ2-6, with TRBD1 identical over 9 bases. This CDR3 is 15 amino acids long. CDR1 is LNHDA and CDR2 is SQIVND in the germline V gene (reference sequence). V dropped 6 bases and J dropped 0; count of bases not matched to a gene: 0. The chain's CDR3 is CASRTGGSGANVLTF. As DNA, the CDR3 is TGTGCCAGTAGGACAGGGGGCTCTGGGGCCAACGTCCTGACTTTC.

The rearrangement uses TRBV25-1 and TRBJ2-5; no clear D gene. Germline CDR1 and CDR2: MGHDK and SYGVNS. The CDR3 totals 13 residues. V lost 6 bases and J 2 bases, leaving 10 bases between the germline ends. The CDR3 bases are TGTGCCAGCAGCGTAAGATCGCAAGAGACCCAGTACTTC. Translation: CASSVRSQETQYF.

The J gene is TRBJ1-5, the V gene TRBV5-1, with TRBD1 matching 8 bases. The CDR3 spans 15 residues. V dropped 4 bases and J dropped 3; count of bases not matched to a gene: 6. Germline V gene data show CDR1 as SGHRS and CDR2 as YFSETQ. The CDR3 protein is CASSATTGANQPQHF. CDR3 DNA sequence: TGCGCCAGCAGCGCAACGACAGGGGCCAATCAGCCCCAGCATTTT.

The sample holds a few counts of this clonotype. The J gene is TRBJ2-7, the V gene TRBV5-1; a possible D gene is TRBD2 (6 bases). Germline V gives CDR1 SGHRS, CDR2 YFSETQ. Trimming shortened V by 4 bases and J by 2 bases, and 10 bases separated the two germline ends. The CDR3 sequence is 13 residues long. Written as DNA, the CDR3 is TGCGCCAGCAGCGGAGGGGAAGCCTACGAGCAGTACTTC. Its translation is CASSGGEAYEQYF. Combining the CDR3 with reference TRBV5-1 and TRBJ2-7 gives the whole variable domain KAGVTQTPRYLIKTRGQQVTLSCSPISGHRSVSWYQQTPGQGLQFLFEYFSETQRNKGNFPGRFSGRQFSNSRSEMNVSTLELGDSALYLCASSGGEAYEQYFGPGTRLTVT.